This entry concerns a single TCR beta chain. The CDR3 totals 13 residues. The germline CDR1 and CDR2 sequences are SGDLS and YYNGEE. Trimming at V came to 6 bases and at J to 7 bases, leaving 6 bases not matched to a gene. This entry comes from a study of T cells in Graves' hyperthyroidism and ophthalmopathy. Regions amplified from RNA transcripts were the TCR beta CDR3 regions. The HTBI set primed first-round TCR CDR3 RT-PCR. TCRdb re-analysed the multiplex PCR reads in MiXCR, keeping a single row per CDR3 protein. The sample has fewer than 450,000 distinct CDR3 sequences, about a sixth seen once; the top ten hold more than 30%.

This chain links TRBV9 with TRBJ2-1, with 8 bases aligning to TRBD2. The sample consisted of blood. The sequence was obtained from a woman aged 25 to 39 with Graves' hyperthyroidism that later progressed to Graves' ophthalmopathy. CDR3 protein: CASTREGLNEQFF. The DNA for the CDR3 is TGTGCCAGCACCCGGGAGGGCCTAAATGAGCAGTTCTTC.